This T cell receptor (beta chain) stems from a study of molecular identifiers for immune sequencing clone quantification. CDR3 length: 14 amino acids. The V end lost 1 base, the J end lost 4 bases, and 10 bases lay between the germline ends. Per germline, CDR1 SEHNR and CDR2 FQNEAQ (reference sequence). A single record per CDR3 protein comes from TCRdb applying MiXCR to the PCR reads. In the table there are 460,000 or so distinct CDR3 sequences, under 30% of which are singletons. When naive CD8 T cells were sorted, they were gated as CD8+CD4-CCR7+CD45RA+. This clonotype has more than one count but fewer than ten. The target antigen is unknown. Study results and limitations: Under 1% of molecules in naive cells, but over 98% of effector molecules, belonged to clones above 20 RNA copies.

Input material: naive CD8+ T cells from blood, with Jurkat cell RNA spiked in. Subset of the sample: FACS-sorted CD8+CD4-CCR7+CD45RA+ naive T cells. The chain has TRBV7-9 and TRBJ1-1; no clear D gene. This receptor was obtained from a human donor in good health. Some libraries in this study had Jurkat cell RNA spiked in. The CDR3 protein is CASSLGDDGTEAFF. CDR3 DNA: TGTGCCAGCAGCTTAGGAGATGATGGCACTGAAGCTTTCTTT.